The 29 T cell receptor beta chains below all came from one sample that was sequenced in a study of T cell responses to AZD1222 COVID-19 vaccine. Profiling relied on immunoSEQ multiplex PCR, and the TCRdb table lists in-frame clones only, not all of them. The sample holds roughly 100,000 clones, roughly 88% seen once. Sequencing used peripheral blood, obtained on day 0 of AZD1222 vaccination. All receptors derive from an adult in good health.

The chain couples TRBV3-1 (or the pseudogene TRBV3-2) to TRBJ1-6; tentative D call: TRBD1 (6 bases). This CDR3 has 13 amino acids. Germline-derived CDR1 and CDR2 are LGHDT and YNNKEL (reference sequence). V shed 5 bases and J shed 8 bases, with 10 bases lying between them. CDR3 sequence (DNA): TGTGCCAGCAGCTACAGGGAGGATTCACCCCTCCACTTT. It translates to CASSYREDSPLHF.

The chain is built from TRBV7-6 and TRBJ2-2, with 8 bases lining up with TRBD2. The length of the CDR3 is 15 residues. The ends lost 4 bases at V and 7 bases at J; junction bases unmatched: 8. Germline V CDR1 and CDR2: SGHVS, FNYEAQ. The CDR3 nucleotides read TGTGCCAGCAGCTCACGGGGGGGAGTCGACGGGGAGCTGTTTTTT. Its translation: CASSSRGGVDGELFF.

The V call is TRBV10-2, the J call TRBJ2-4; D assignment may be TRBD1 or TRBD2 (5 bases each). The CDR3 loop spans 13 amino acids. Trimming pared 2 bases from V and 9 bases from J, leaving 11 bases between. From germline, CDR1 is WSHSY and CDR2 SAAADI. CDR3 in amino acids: CASSEGGASIQYF. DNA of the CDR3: TGCGCCAGCAGTGAGGGGGGAGCAAGCATTCAGTACTTC.

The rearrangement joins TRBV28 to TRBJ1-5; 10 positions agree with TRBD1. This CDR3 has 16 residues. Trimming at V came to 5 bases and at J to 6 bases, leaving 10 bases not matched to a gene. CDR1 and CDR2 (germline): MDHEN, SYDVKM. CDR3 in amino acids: CASSPGDRGGSQPQHF. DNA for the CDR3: TGTGCCAGCAGTCCCGGGGACAGGGGTGGTAGTCAGCCCCAGCATTTT. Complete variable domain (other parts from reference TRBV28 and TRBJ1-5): DVKVTQSSRYLVKRTGEKVFLECVQDMDHENMFWYRQDPGLGLRLIYFSYDVKMKEKGDIPEGYSVSREKKERFSLILESASTNQTSMYLCASSPGDRGGSQPQHFGDGTRLSIL.

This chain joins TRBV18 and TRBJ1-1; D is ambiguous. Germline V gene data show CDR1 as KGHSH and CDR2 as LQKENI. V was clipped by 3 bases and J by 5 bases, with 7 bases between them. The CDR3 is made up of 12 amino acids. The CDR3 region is CASSPLDTEAFF. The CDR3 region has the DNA TGTGCCAGCTCACCTCTAGATACTGAAGCTTTCTTT.

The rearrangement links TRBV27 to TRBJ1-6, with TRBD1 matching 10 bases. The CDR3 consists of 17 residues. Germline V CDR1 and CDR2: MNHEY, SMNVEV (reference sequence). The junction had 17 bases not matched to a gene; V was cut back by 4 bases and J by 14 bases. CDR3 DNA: TGTGCCAGCAGTTGGGTTATAGACAGGGGGCAAAGTTGGGCCCTCCACTTT. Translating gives CASSWVIDRGQSWALHF.

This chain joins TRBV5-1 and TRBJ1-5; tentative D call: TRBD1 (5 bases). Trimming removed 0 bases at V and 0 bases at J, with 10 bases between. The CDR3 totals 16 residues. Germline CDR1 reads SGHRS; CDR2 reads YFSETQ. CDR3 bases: TGCGCCAGCAGCTTGGCAGGGTCCTATAGCAATCAGCCCCAGCATTTT. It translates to CASSLAGSYSNQPQHF.

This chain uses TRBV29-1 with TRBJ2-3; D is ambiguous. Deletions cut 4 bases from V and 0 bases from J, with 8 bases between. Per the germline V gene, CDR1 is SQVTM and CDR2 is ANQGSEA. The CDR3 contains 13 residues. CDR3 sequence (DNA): TGCAGCGTTGTAGCCGGAAGCACAGATACGCAGTATTTT. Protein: CSVVAGSTDTQYF.

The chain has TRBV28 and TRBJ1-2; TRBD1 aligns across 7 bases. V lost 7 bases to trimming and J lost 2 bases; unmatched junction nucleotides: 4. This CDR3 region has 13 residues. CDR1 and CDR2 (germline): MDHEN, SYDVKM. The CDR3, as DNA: TGTGCCAGCACAGGGGGTACGAACTATGGCTACACCTTC. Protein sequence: CASTGGTNYGYTF.

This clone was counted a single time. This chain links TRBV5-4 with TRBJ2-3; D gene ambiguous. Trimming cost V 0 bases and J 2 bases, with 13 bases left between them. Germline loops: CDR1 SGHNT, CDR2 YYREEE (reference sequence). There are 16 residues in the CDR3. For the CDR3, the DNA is TGTGCCAGCAGCTTGGCCAGTGGAGTTCTCACAGATACGCAGTATTTT. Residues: CASSLASGVLTDTQYF.

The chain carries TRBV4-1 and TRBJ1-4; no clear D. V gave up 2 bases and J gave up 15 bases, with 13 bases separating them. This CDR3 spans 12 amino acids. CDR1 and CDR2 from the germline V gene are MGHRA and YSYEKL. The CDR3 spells CASSQRATILFF. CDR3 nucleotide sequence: TGCGCCAGCAGCCAACGGGCCACCATCTTGTTTTTT.

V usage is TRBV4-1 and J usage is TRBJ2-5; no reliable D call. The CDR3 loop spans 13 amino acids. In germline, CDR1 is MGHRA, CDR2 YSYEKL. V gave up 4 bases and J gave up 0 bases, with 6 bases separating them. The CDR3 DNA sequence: TGCGCCAGCAGCCGCGGCAACCAAGAGACCCAGTACTTC. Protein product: CASSRGNQETQYF.

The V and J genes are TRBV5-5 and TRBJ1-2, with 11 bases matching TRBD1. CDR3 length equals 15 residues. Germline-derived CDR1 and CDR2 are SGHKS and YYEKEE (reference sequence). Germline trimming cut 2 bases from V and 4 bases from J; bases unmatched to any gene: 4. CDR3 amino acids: CASSFGTGGVYGYTF. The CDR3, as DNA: TGTGCCAGCAGCTTCGGGACAGGGGGTGTCTATGGCTACACCTTC.

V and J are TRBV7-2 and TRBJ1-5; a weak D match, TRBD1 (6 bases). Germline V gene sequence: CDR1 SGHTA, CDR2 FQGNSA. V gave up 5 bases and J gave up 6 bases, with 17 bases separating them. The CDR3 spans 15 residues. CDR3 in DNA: TGTGCCAGCAGCCTAATGGGGGGGCAAGGTCAGCCCCAGCATTTT. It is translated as CASSLMGGQGQPQHF.

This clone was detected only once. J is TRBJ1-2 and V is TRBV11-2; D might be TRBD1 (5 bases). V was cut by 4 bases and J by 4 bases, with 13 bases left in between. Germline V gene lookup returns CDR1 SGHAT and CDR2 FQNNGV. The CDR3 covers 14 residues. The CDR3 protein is CASSSGWGGYGYTF. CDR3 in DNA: TGTGCCAGCAGCTCCGGTTGGGGCGGCTATGGCTACACCTTC.

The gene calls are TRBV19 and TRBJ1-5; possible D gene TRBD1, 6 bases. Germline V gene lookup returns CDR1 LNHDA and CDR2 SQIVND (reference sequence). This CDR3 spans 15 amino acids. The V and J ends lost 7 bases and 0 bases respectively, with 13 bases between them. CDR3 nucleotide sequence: TGTGCCAGTACCGGGGGGGGCAATAGCAATCAGCCCCAGCATTTT. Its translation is CASTGGGNSNQPQHF.

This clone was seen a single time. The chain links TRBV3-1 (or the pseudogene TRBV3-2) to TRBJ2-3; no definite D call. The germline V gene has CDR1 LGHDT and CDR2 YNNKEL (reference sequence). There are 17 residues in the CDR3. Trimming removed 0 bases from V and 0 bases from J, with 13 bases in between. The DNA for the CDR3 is TGTGCCAGCAGCCAAGAATATCCCACTTTTAGCACAGATACGCAGTATTTT. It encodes CASSQEYPTFSTDTQYF.

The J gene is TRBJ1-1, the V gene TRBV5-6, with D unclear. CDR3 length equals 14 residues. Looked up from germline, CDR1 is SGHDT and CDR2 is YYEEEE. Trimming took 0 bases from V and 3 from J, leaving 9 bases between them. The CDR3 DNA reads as TGTGCCAGCAGCTTGGGGGCAGTTGACACTGAAGCTTTCTTT. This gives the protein CASSLGAVDTEAFF.

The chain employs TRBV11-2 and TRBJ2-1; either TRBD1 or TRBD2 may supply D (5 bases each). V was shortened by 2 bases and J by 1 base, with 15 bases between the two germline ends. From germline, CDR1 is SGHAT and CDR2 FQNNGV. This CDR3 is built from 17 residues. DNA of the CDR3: TGTGCCAGCAGCTTACGTCCCCGGGGCCGTTCCTACAATGAGCAGTTCTTC. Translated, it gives CASSLRPRGRSYNEQFF.

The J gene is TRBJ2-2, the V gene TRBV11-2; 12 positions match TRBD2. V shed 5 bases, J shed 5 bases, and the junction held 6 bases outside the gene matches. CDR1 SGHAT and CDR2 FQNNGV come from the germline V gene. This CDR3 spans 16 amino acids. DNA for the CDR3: TGTGCCAGCAGCACACTCGGACTAGCGGGAACCGGGGAGCTGTTTTTT. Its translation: CASSTLGLAGTGELFF.

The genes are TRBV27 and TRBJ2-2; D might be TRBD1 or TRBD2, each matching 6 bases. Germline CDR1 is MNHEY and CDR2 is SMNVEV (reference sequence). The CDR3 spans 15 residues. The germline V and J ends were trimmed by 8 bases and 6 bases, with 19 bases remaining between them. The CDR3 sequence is CASGLWGAVAGELFF. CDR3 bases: TGTGCCAGCGGCTTATGGGGGGCGGTCGCCGGGGAGCTGTTTTTT.

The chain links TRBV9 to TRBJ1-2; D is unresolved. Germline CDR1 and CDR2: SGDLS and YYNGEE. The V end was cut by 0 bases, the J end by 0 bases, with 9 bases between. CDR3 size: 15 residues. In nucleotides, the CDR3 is TGTGCCAGCAGCGTAGGGGTGTCTGCTAACTATGGCTACACCTTC. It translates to CASSVGVSANYGYTF.

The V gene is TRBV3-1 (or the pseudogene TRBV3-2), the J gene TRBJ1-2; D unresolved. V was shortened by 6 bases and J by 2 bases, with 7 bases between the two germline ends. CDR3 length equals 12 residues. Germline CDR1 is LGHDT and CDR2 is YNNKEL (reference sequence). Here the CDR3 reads CASRLGNYGYTF. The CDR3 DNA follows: TGTGCCAGCAGGCTGGGGAACTATGGCTACACCTTC.

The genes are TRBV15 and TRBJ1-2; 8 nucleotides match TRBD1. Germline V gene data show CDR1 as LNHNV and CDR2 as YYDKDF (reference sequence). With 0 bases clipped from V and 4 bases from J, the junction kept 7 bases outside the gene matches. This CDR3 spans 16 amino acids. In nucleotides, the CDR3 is TGTGCCACCAGCAGAGAACGGACAGGGAGCGGCTATGGCTACACCTTC. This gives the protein CATSRERTGSGYGYTF.

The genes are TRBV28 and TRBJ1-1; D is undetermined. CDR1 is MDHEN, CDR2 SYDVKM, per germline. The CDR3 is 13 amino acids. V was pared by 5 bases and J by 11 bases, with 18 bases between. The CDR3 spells CASSPLQFAGAFF. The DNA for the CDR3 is TGTGCCAGCAGTCCTTTGCAGTTCGCCGGCGCTTTCTTT.

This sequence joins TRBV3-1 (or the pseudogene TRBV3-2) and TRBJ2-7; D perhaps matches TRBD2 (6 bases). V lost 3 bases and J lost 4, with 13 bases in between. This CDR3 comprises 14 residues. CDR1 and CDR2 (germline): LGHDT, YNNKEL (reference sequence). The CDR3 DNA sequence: TGTGCCAGCAGCCACGGGGGTCTTATATACGAGCAGTACTTC. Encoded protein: CASSHGGLIYEQYF.

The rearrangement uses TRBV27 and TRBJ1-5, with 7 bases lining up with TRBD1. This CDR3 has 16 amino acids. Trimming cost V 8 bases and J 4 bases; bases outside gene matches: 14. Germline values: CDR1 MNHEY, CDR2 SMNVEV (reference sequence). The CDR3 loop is CASRQGIDRVNQPQHF. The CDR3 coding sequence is TGTGCCAGCCGTCAGGGAATTGACAGGGTTAATCAGCCCCAGCATTTT.

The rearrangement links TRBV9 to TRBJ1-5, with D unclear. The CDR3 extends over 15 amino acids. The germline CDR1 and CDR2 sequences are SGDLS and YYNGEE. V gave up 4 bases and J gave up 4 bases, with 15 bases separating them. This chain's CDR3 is CASSPLPGPNQPQHF. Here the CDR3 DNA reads TGTGCCAGCAGCCCCCTCCCAGGTCCAAATCAGCCCCAGCATTTT.

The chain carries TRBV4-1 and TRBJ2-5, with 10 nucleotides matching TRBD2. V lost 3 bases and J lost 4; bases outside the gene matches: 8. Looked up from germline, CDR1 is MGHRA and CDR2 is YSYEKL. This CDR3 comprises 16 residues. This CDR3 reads CASSHPPGLAVETQYF. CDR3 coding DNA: TGCGCCAGCAGCCATCCCCCCGGACTAGCGGTAGAGACCCAGTACTTC.